The 8 T cell receptor beta chains in this list originate from one sample, sequenced in a study of identical twins. TCRdb re-analysed the 5' RACE reads in MiXCR, keeping a single row per CDR3 protein. The sample lists about 240,000 distinct CDR3 sequences; 7.5% were seen once. This same sample was also part of a study on yellow fever vaccine responses in identical twins.

The sample consisted of CD8+ T cells sorted from blood. Receptor source: a woman under 30 in good health.

CDR3 coding DNA: TGTGCCAGCAGTGTGGGACAGGATTCCTACGAGCAGTACTTC. Translation gives CASSVGQDSYEQYF. V usage is TRBV27 and J usage is TRBJ2-7, with 8 bases that match TRBD1. V was clipped by 5 bases and J by 1 base; unmatched bases: 4. The CDR3 consists of 14 residues. The germline gives CDR1 MNHEY, CDR2 SMNVEV (reference sequence).

V gene TRBV12-3 or TRBV12-4 combines with J gene TRBJ1-2, with D possibly TRBD1 on 6 matching bases. There are 13 residues in the CDR3. V dropped 5 bases and J dropped 8 bases, with 15 bases sitting between them. The DNA for the CDR3 is TGTGCCAGCAGTCATCCACAGGGAGGAGGCTACACCTTC. Its protein is CASSHPQGGGYTF.

This clonotype has more than one count but fewer than ten. The chain couples TRBV2 to TRBJ2-4; no clear D. V lost 0 bases and J lost 8, with 11 bases in between. Germline lookup yields CDR1 SNHLY and CDR2 FYNNEI. The CDR3 contains 14 residues. CDR3 amino acids: CASSEADGWDIQYF. The CDR3 nucleotides read TGTGCCAGCAGTGAAGCGGATGGCTGGGACATTCAGTACTTC.

This clonotype was seen only a few times. The chain carries TRBV5-6 and TRBJ2-7; tentative D call: TRBD1 (6 bases). CDR3 size: 13 residues. Germline loops: CDR1 SGHDT, CDR2 YYEEEE. Trimming removed 5 bases from V and 2 bases from J, with 11 bases in between. The CDR3 coding sequence is TGTGCCAGCAGTCGACAGGTCCCCTACGAGCAGTACGTC. It encodes CASSRQVPYEQYV.

This clonotype has at least ten counts. The J gene is TRBJ2-1, the V gene TRBV12-3 or TRBV12-4; 11 nucleotides agree with TRBD2. V was clipped by 6 bases and J by 4 bases; unmatched bases: 2. The CDR3 totals 14 residues. The CDR3, as DNA: TGTGCCAGCAGACTAGCGGGAGAATACAATGAGCAGTTCTTC. Encoded protein: CASRLAGEYNEQFF.

This clonotype has ten or more counts. V and J are TRBV9 and TRBJ2-3; D is perhaps TRBD1 or TRBD2 (5 bases each). Germline V lookup: CDR1 SGDLS, CDR2 YYNGEE. The CDR3 is made up of 14 amino acids. V was cut by 3 bases and J by 2 bases, with 10 bases left in between. CDR3 coding DNA: TGTGCCAGCAGCGAGGGACGGTACACAGATACGCAGTATTTT. As protein: CASSEGRYTDTQYF.

This clonotype was observed a few times. J is TRBJ2-2 and V is TRBV2; 8 nucleotides agree with TRBD2. Germline CDR1 is SNHLY and CDR2 is FYNNEI. The CDR3 is made up of 17 amino acids. Trimming removed 2 bases from V and 4 bases from J; junction bases left unmatched: 9. The DNA of the CDR3 is TGTGCCAGCAGTGAAATCTCTCGCGGGAGGCCCACCGGGGAGCTGTTTTTT. Amino acid sequence: CASSEISRGRPTGELFF.

The V call is TRBV28, the J call TRBJ1-2; D may be TRBD1 (6 bases). The CDR3 runs to 17 residues. V lost 8 bases, J lost 4 bases, and 26 bases lay in between. CDR1 is MDHEN, CDR2 SYDVKM, per germline. The CDR3 coding sequence is TGTGCCAGCGGCCAATTTCAGGGGTACCTCGAAAGCTATGGCTACACCTTC. This codes for CASGQFQGYLESYGYTF.